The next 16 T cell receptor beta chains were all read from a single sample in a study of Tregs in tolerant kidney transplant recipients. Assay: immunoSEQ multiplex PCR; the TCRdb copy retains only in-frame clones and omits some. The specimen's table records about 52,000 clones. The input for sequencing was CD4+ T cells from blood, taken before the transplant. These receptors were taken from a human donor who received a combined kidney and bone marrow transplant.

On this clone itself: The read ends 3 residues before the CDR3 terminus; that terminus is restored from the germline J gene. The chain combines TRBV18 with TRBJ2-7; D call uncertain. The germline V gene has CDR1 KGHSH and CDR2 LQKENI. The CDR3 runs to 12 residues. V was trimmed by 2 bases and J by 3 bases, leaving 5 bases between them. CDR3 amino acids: CASSPEVYEQYF. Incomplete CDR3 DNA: TGTGCCAGCTCACCAGAGGTCTACGAG.

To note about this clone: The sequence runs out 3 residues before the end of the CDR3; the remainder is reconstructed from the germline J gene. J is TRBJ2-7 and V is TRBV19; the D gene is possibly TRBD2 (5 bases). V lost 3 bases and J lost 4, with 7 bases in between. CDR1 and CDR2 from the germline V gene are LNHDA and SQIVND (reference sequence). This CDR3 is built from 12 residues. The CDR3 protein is CASSIRGYEQYF. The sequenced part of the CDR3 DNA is TGTGCCAGTAGTATCCGAGGGTACGAG.

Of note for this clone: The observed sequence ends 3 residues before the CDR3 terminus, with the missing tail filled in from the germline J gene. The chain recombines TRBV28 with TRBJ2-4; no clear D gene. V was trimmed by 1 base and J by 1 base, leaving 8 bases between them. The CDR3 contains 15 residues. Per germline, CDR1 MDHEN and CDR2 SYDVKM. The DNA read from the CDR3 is TGTGCCAGCAGTTTATTGGAAGGGGCCAAAAACATT. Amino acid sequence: CASSLLEGAKNI. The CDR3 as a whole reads CASSLLEGAKNIQYF.

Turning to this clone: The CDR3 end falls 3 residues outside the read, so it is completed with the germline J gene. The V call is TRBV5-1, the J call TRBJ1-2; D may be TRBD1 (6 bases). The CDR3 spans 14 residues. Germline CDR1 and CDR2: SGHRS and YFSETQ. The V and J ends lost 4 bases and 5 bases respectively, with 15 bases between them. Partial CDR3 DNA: TGCGCCAGCAGCCTAACGACAGGTACATATGGC. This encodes CASSLTTGTYG. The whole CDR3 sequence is CASSLTTGTYGYTF.

Partial CDR3 DNA: TGTGCCAGCAGTGAAGTGAGGGGAGGAGAA. This encodes CASSEVRGGE. In full, the CDR3 is CASSEVRGGEAFF. V and J are TRBV6-1 and TRBJ1-1; perhaps TRBD1 as D (5 bases). Read data end 3 residues before the CDR3 end; the end is taken from the germline J gene. Germline V gene sequence: CDR1 MNHNS, CDR2 SASEGT. The CDR3 consists of 13 residues.

The DNA read from the CDR3 is TGCAGTGCACGACAGGGGGTTGGAGATACG. It yields the protein CSARQGVGDT. The whole CDR3 protein reads CSARQGVGDTQYF. This rearrangement joins TRBV20-1 to TRBJ2-3; TRBD1 matches at 9 bases. The read gets to within 3 residues of the CDR3 end, and the germline J gene fills in the rest. Germline trimming cut 6 bases from V and 5 bases from J; bases unmatched to any gene: 6. Germline V CDR1 and CDR2: DFQATT, SNEGSKA (reference sequence). The CDR3 is 13 amino acids.

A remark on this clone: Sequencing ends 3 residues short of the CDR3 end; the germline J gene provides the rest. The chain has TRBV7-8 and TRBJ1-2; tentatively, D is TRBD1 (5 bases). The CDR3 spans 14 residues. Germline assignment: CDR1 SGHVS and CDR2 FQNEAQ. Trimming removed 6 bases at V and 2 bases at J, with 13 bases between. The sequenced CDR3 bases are TGTGCCAGCAGAGGGGTTGCAGACAACTATGGC. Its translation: CASRGVADNYG. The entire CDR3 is CASRGVADNYGYTF.

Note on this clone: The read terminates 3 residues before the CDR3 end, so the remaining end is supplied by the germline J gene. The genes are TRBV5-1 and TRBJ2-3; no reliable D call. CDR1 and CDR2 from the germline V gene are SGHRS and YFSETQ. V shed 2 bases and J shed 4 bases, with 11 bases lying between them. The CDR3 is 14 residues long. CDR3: CASSFANPADTQYF. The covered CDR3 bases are TGCGCCAGCAGCTTTGCTAATCCCGCAGATACG.

This CDR3 reads CASSGQGRGTEAFF. The CDR3 bases that were read are TGTGCCAGCAGTGGACAGGGTAGGGGGACTGAA. V and J are TRBV6-1 and TRBJ1-1; 7 nucleotides align to TRBD1. Sequencing ends 3 residues short of the CDR3 end; the germline J gene provides the rest. V was pared by 4 bases and J by 5 bases, with 7 bases of the junction left unmatched. There are 14 residues in the CDR3. Germline assignment: CDR1 MNHNS and CDR2 SASEGT.

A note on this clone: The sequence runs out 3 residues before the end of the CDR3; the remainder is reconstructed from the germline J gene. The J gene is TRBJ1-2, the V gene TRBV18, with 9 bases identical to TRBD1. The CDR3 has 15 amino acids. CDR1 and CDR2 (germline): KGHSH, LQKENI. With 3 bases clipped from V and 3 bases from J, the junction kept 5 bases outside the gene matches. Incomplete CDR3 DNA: TGTGCCAGCTCACCCCGGGACAGGGTGGACTATGGC. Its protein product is CASSPRDRVDYG. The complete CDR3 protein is CASSPRDRVDYGYTF.

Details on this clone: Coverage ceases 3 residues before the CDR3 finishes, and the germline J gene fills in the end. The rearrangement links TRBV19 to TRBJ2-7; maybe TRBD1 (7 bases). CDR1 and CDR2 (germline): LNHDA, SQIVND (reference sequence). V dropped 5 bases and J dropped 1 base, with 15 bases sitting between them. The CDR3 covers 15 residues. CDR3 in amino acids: CASSPRGVKSYEQYF. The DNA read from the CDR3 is TGTGCCAGTAGTCCCAGGGGGGTAAAGTCCTACGAG.

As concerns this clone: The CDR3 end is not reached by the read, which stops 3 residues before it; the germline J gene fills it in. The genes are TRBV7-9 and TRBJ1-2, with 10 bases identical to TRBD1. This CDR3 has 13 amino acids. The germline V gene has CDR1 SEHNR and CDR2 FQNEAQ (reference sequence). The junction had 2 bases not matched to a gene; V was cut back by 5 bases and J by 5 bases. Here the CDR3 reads CASSGQGGYGYTF. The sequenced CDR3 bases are TGTGCCAGCAGCGGACAGGGGGGTTATGGC.

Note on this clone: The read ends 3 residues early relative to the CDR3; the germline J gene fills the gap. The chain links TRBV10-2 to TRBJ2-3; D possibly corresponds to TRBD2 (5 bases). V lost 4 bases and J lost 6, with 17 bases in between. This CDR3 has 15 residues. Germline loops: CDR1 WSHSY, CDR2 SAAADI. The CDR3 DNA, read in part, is TGCGCCAGCAGTGGGCCGGCTTACGGGGTGGATACG. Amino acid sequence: CASSGPAYGVDT. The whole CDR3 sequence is CASSGPAYGVDTQYF.

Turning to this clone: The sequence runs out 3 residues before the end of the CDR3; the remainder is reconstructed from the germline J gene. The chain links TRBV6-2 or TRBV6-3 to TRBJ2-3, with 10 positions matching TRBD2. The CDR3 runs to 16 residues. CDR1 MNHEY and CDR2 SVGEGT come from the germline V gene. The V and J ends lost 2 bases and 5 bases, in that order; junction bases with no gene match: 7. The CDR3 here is CASSYGSASGRDTQYF. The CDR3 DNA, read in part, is TGTGCCAGCAGTTACGGGTCGGCTAGCGGGAGAGATACG.

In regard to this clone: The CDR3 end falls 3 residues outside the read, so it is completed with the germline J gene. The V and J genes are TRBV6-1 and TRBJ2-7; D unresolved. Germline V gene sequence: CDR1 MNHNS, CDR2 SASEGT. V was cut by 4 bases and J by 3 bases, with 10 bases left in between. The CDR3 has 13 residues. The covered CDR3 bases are TGTGCCAGCAGTGCACCACAGAACTACGAG. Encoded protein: CASSAPQNYE. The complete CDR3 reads CASSAPQNYEQYF.

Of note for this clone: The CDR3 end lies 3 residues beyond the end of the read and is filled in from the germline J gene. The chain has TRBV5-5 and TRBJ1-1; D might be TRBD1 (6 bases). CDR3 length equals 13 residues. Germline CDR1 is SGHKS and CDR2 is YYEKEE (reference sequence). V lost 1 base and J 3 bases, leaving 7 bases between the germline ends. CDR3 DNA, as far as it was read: TGTGCCAGCAGCTTGCACAGGGACACTGAA. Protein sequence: CASSLHRDTE. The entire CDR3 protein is CASSLHRDTEAFF.